This TCR beta chain is from a study of blood T cell repertoires in COVID-19. V lost 5 bases to trimming and J lost 5 bases, with 19 bases between them. Germline V gene sequence: CDR1 SSHAT, CDR2 FNYEAQ (reference sequence). CDR3 length: 16 amino acids. Clones were sequenced by immunoSEQ multiplex PCR, and TCRdb holds only the in-frame ones, with some missing. The data hold about 120,000 clones, with 75% to 90% observed a single time. The receptor was derived from a woman between 40 and 55 years old with acute or convalescent COVID-19. The sequenced material came from peripheral blood. The rearrangement joins TRBV7-7 to TRBJ2-1; D may be TRBD2 (5 bases). CDR3 nucleotides: TGTGCCAGCAGCCCCTACGGGGAGATACTCCACAATGAGCAGTTCTTC. Translated, it gives CASSPYGEILHNEQFF.